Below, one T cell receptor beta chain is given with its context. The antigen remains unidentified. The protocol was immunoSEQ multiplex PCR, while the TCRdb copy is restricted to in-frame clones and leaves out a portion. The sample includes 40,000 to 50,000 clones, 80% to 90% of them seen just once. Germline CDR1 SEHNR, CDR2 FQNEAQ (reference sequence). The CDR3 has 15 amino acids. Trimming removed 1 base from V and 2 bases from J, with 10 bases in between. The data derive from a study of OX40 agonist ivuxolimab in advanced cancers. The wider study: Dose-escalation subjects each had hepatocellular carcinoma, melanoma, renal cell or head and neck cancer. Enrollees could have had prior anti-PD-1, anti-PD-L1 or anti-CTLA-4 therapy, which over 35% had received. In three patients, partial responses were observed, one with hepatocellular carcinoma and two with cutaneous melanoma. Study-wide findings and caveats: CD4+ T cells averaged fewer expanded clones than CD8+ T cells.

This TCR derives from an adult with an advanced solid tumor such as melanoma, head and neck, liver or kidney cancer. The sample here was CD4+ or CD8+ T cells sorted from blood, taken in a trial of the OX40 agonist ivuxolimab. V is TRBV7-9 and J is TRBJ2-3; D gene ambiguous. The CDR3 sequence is CASSLDLGDTDTQYF. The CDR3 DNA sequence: TGTGCCAGCAGCTTAGATCTGGGCGACACAGATACGCAGTATTTT.